The 4 T cell receptor beta chains given below trace back to one sample, sequenced in a study of shared clonotypes between healthy human individuals. Using immunoSEQ multiplex PCR, the repertoire was profiled, and TCRdb retains in-frame clones only, with some absent. The repertoire holds some 320,000 clones, with roughly 87% as singletons. The sequencing sample was made of memory CD8+ T cells sorted from blood. Subset meaning: CD45RO+ cells pooled with CCR7-negative TemRA cells. Receptor source: a man aged 18 to 30 in good health.

J is TRBJ2-1 and V is TRBV6-5; no definite D call. Germline V lookup: CDR1 MNHEY, CDR2 SVGAGI. This CDR3 contains 12 residues. V shed 4 bases and J shed 7 bases, with 8 bases lying between them. CDR3 amino acids: CASSSRWNEQFF. As DNA, the CDR3 is TGTGCCAGCAGTTCCCGATGGAATGAGCAGTTCTTC.

The chain links TRBV7-8 to TRBJ2-1; possible D gene TRBD2, 6 bases. Germline values: CDR1 SGHVS, CDR2 FQNEAQ. The V and J ends lost 5 bases and 7 bases respectively, with 12 bases between them. The CDR3 is made up of 13 amino acids. This CDR3 is CASSPRLENEQFF. The CDR3 DNA follows: TGTGCCAGCAGCCCCCGACTAGAAAATGAGCAGTTCTTC.

This clone was seen once. This CDR3 is also generated by other DNA sequences in the sample. This chain uses TRBV5-4 with TRBJ2-5; D might be TRBD1 (6 bases). Per germline, CDR1 SGHNT and CDR2 YYREEE (reference sequence). V was cut by 0 bases and J by 5 bases, with 11 bases left in between. The CDR3 loop spans 14 amino acids. Written as DNA, the CDR3 is TGTGCCAGCAGCTTGGACAGGGTAGTTGAGACCCAGTACTTC. Amino acids: CASSLDRVVETQYF.

This clone was recorded only once. The chain is built from TRBV28 and TRBJ2-5, with a tentative D call TRBD2 (5 bases). The germline V gene has CDR1 MDHEN and CDR2 SYDVKM. V lost 6 bases to trimming and J lost 4 bases, with 18 bases between them. The CDR3 has 15 amino acids. CDR3 DNA sequence: TGTGCCAGCAGCCAATTAGTGGCGGCGGGAGAGACCCAGTACTTC. This sequence encodes CASSQLVAAGETQYF.